Each of the 24 T cell receptor beta chains below was sequenced from the same sample in a study of early T cells in non-severe SARS-CoV-2 infection. TCRdb ran MiXCR on the 5' RACE reads and lists one entry per CDR3 protein. Here the sample spans approximately 89,000 distinct CDR3 sequences, around an eighth being singletons. The sample was whole blood. The receptors originated from an adult who was a healthcare worker with PCR-confirmed SARS-CoV-2 infection or an uninfected control (not recorded which).

CDR3 in DNA: TGTGCCAGCAGCTTCCCGACGGGGGAGAACACTGAAGCTTTCTTT. Its protein product is CASSFPTGENTEAFF. The gene calls are TRBV12-3 or TRBV12-4 and TRBJ1-1, with a tentative D call TRBD1 (5 bases). The CDR3 spans 15 residues. Trimming cost V 6 bases and J 1 base, with 15 bases left between them.

The V and J genes are TRBV5-1 and TRBJ2-3; 7 nucleotides align to TRBD1. The CDR3 sequence is 13 residues long. Unmatched junction bases numbered 3, after V lost 2 bases and J lost 6 bases. Germline V CDR1 and CDR2: SGHRS, YFSETQ. The CDR3 loop is CASSLQGTDTQYF. The CDR3, as DNA: TGCGCCAGCAGCTTACAGGGGACGGATACGCAGTATTTT. The variable domain in full, completed from reference TRBV5-1 and TRBJ2-3, reads KAGVTQTPRYLIKTRGQQVTLSCSPISGHRSVSWYQQTPGQGLQFLFEYFSETQRNKGNFPGRFSGRQFSNSRSEMNVSTLELGDSALYLCASSLQGTDTQYFGPGTRLTVL.

This clonotype was recorded a few times. J is TRBJ1-5 and V is TRBV6-1; perhaps TRBD1 as D (5 bases). Germline V lookup: CDR1 MNHNS, CDR2 SASEGT. V was clipped by 4 bases and J by 4 bases, with 20 bases between them. The CDR3 has 17 residues. The CDR3 DNA reads TGTGCCAGCAGTGTCGACAAGCCTGTTGGGGGTAATCAGCCCCAGCATTTT. Encoded protein: CASSVDKPVGGNQPQHF.

This clonotype was seen ten or more times. The chain uses TRBV11-2 and TRBJ1-1; perhaps TRBD1 as D (5 bases). V was clipped by 5 bases and J by 2 bases, with 12 bases between them. The CDR3 contains 14 residues. Germline V gene lookup returns CDR1 SGHAT and CDR2 FQNNGV. The DNA for the CDR3 is TGTGCCAGCAGCCCCCTGGGGGGAAACACTGAAGCTTTCTTT. This encodes CASSPLGGNTEAFF.

This clonotype was picked up a small number of times. The J gene is TRBJ1-1, the V gene TRBV12-3 or TRBV12-4, with 7 bases identical to TRBD1. CDR3 length: 15 residues. The V gene end was trimmed by 1 base and the J gene end by 1 base; junction bases not matched to a gene: 3. The DNA for the CDR3 is TGTGCCAGCAGTTTAGGACAGGGACCGAACACTGAAGCTTTCTTT. Translation gives CASSLGQGPNTEAFF.

This clonotype was counted ten times or more. The chain couples TRBV6-4 to TRBJ2-3; 9 nucleotides line up with TRBD2. Germline trimming cut 7 bases from V and 2 bases from J; bases unmatched to any gene: 4. The CDR3 spans 14 residues. Germline values: CDR1 MRHNA, CDR2 SNTAGT. CDR3 nucleotide sequence: TGTGCCAGCAAGGCTAGCGGGGACACAGATACGCAGTATTTT. Protein sequence: CASKASGDTDTQYF.

At least ten counts were recorded for this clonotype. The V call is TRBV19, the J call TRBJ2-1; possibly TRBD2 for D (6 bases). Trimming cost V 7 bases and J 2 bases, with 12 bases left between them. Germline assignment: CDR1 LNHDA and CDR2 SQIVND (reference sequence). CDR3 size: 14 residues. CDR3 DNA sequence: TGTGCCAGTATGGGCGGGACGACCTACAATGAGCAGTTCTTC. This translates into CASMGGTTYNEQFF.

This chain uses TRBV20-1 with TRBJ2-1, with 9 bases that match TRBD1. Germline-derived CDR1 and CDR2 are DFQATT and SNEGSKA (reference sequence). Trimming at V came to 0 bases and at J to 10 bases, leaving 7 bases not matched to a gene. The CDR3 extends over 14 amino acids. The CDR3 coding sequence is TGCAGTGCTAGAGATCAAGGGACAGGGAAGGAGCAGTTCTTC. Encoded protein: CSARDQGTGKEQFF.

The gene calls are TRBV12-3 or TRBV12-4 and TRBJ2-2; D remains unclear. This CDR3 contains 11 residues. V was clipped by 6 bases and J by 8 bases, with 7 bases between them. The CDR3 DNA reads TGTGCCAGCAGCCTTTCTGGGGAGCTGTTTTTT. Translation gives CASSLSGELFF.

This clonotype was counted at least ten times. The chain uses TRBV18 and TRBJ1-1; no firm D call. Germline CDR1 and CDR2: KGHSH and LQKENI. CDR3 length: 13 amino acids. V was trimmed by 3 bases and J by 8 bases, leaving 13 bases between them. DNA for the CDR3: TGTGCCAGCTCACCCGACCGGGGAAGCGAAGCTTTCTTT. Its translation is CASSPDRGSEAFF.

The chain has TRBV29-1 and TRBJ2-7; weak D call: TRBD1 (6 bases). The CDR3 has 14 residues. The V and J ends lost 5 bases and 3 bases respectively, with 17 bases between them. Germline values: CDR1 SQVTM, CDR2 ANQGSEA. The CDR3 sequence: CSVWTVDLGYEQYF. The CDR3 DNA is TGCAGCGTTTGGACAGTAGATTTGGGCTACGAGCAGTACTTC.

This clonotype was recorded at least ten times. V usage is TRBV29-1 and J usage is TRBJ2-5, with D maybe TRBD1 (5 bases). The CDR3 loop spans 13 amino acids. Germline CDR1 is SQVTM and CDR2 is ANQGSEA. V dropped 1 base and J dropped 7 bases, with 13 bases sitting between them. CDR3 coding DNA: TGCAGCGTTGAAGCGGCAGGGCCGGGGACCCAGTACTTC. Its translation is CSVEAAGPGTQYF.

This clonotype came up many times. The V call is TRBV5-1, the J call TRBJ2-7, with TRBD2 identical over 13 bases. CDR3 length: 15 residues. CDR1 is SGHRS, CDR2 YFSETQ, per germline. With V trimmed by 3 bases and J by 3 bases, 3 bases remained unmatched. CDR3 region: CASSSGTSGVYEQYF. The CDR3 bases are TGCGCCAGCAGCTCCGGGACTAGCGGGGTCTACGAGCAGTACTTC.

Many counts were recorded for this clonotype. The V call is TRBV7-6, the J call TRBJ2-5; no clear D gene. CDR3 length: 15 amino acids. The germline gives CDR1 SGHVS, CDR2 FNYEAQ. V lost 1 base and J 4 bases, leaving 13 bases between the germline ends. The CDR3 reads CASSLEIGLGETQYF. Here the CDR3 DNA reads TGTGCCAGCAGCTTAGAGATCGGGTTGGGAGAGACCCAGTACTTC.

This clonotype has more than one count but fewer than ten. This sequence joins TRBV27 and TRBJ1-6; possible D gene TRBD1, 6 bases. CDR1 MNHEY and CDR2 SMNVEV come from the germline V gene (reference sequence). The CDR3 totals 18 residues. The germline V and J ends were trimmed by 4 bases and 7 bases, with 23 bases remaining between them. The CDR3 DNA sequence: TGTGCCAGCAGTTCCAGTCCCTGGCGAGCAGGGGCCAATTCACCCCTCCACTTT. Translated, it gives CASSSSPWRAGANSPLHF.

The gene calls are TRBV7-3 and TRBJ2-1; 7 bases match TRBD2. Germline V gene lookup returns CDR1 SGHTA and CDR2 FQGTGA. V was clipped by 6 bases and J by 0 bases; unmatched bases: 5. This CDR3 region has 15 residues. CDR3 protein: CASRLLADSYNEQFF. CDR3 nucleotides: TGTGCCAGCAGGCTTCTAGCGGACTCCTACAATGAGCAGTTCTTC.

As DNA, the CDR3 is TGCGCCAGCAGACTAGACTTGAACACTGAAGCTTTCTTT. It is translated as CASRLDLNTEAFF. The V and J genes are TRBV4-1 and TRBJ1-1, with D hard to call. V dropped 6 bases and J dropped 0 bases, with 8 bases sitting between them. CDR3 length: 13 residues. Germline CDR1 is MGHRA and CDR2 is YSYEKL.

This clonotype has ten or more counts. The rearrangement uses TRBV4-1 and TRBJ1-5; possible D gene TRBD1, 6 bases. Deletions cut 1 base from V and 4 bases from J, with 11 bases between. Germline assignment: CDR1 MGHRA and CDR2 YSYEKL. CDR3 length: 15 residues. This CDR3 is CASSQGRGLNQPQHF. CDR3 coding DNA: TGCGCCAGCAGCCAAGGCAGGGGCCTAAATCAGCCCCAGCATTTT.

In its sample, this clonotype was seen many times. The chain couples TRBV5-4 to TRBJ2-3; D is unresolved. The CDR3 totals 12 residues. Germline values: CDR1 SGHNT, CDR2 YYREEE (reference sequence). Trimming took off 3 bases at V and 2 bases at J, with 4 bases between the two ends. In DNA, the CDR3 is TGTGCCAGCAGCTCGCACACAGATACGCAGTATTTT. Its translation: CASSSHTDTQYF. The complete variable domain, with remaining parts taken from reference TRBV5-4 and TRBJ2-3, reads ETGVTQSPTHLIKTRGQQVTLRCSSQSGHNTVSWYQQALGQGPQFIFQYYREEENGRGNFPPRFSGLQFPNYSSELNVNALELDDSALYLCASSSHTDTQYFGPGTRLTVL.

In this sample, this clonotype turned up a few times. The chain employs TRBV10-3 and TRBJ2-3, with 9 positions matching TRBD2. The germline V gene encodes CDR1 ENHRY and CDR2 SYGVKD. V gave up 2 bases and J gave up 6 bases; unmatched junction bases: 9. The CDR3 contains 16 residues. The CDR3, as DNA: TGTGCCATCAGTGAGATGTCTAGCGGGATTGGGGATACGCAGTATTTT. This encodes CAISEMSSGIGDTQYF.

As concerns this clonotype: This may arise from a read error, as a much more abundant clone is one base away. The rearrangement uses TRBV12-3 or TRBV12-4 and TRBJ1-3; the D is unclear. The CDR3 consists of 15 residues. DNA for the CDR3: TGTGCCAGCAGTTTTTGGAATTTCTCGGGAAACACCACATATTTT. It is translated as CASSFWNFSGNTTYF.

This clonotype was seen ten or more times. The CDR3 reads CASSLAPRDRVLLAQYF. The CDR3 region has the DNA TGTGCCAGCAGCTTGGCTCCTCGGGACAGGGTACTTCTGGCCCAGTACTTC. This chain connects TRBV5-5 to TRBJ2-5; 9 positions match TRBD1. V was pared by 0 bases and J by 9 bases, with 15 bases of the junction left unmatched. Germline loops: CDR1 SGHKS, CDR2 YYEKEE (reference sequence). The CDR3 extends over 17 amino acids.

Notes on this clonotype: Being one base from a much bigger clone, this may be a read error. The rearrangement uses TRBV20-1 and TRBJ2-7, with TRBD1 identical over 11 bases. The CDR3 consists of 15 residues. Germline V gene lookup returns CDR1 DFQATT and CDR2 SNEGSKA (reference sequence). V was clipped by 6 bases and J by 5 bases; unmatched bases: 12. This chain's CDR3 is CSAIPGTGGSDEQYF. The CDR3 nucleotides are TGCAGTGCGATTCCCGGGACAGGGGGATCAGACGAGCAGTACTTC.

This clonotype was picked up many times. The J gene is TRBJ2-7, the V gene TRBV7-2; TRBD2 aligns across 8 bases. From germline, CDR1 is SGHTA and CDR2 FQGNSA. This CDR3 contains 15 residues. J was trimmed by 4 bases and V by 0 bases; bases with no gene match: 5. The CDR3 bases are TGTGCCAGCAGCTTAGCAGCCAGCGGGGGATACGAGCAGTACTTC. As protein: CASSLAASGGYEQYF.